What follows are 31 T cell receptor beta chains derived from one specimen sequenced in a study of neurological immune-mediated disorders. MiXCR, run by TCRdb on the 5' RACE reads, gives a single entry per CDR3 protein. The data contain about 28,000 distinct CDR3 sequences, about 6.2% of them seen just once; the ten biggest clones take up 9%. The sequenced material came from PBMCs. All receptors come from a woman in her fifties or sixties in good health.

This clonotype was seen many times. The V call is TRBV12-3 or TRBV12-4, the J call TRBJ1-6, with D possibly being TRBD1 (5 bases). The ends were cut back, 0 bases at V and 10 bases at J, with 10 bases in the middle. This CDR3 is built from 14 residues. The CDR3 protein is CASSLAGTVSPLHF. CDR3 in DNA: TGTGCCAGCAGTTTAGCAGGGACGGTCTCACCCCTCCACTTT.

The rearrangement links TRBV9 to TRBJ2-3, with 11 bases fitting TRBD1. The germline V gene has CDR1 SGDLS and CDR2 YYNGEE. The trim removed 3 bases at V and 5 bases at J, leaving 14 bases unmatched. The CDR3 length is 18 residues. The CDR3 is CASSARGPDRGRGDTQYF. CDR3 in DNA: TGTGCCAGCAGCGCCCGAGGGCCGGACAGGGGGCGTGGAGATACGCAGTATTTT.

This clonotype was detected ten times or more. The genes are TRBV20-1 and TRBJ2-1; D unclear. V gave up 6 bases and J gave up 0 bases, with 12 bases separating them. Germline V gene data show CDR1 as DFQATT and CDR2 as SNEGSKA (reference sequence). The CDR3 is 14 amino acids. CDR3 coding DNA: TGCAGTGCGCCCGACCATAGCTCCTACAATGAGCAGTTCTTC. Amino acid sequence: CSAPDHSSYNEQFF.

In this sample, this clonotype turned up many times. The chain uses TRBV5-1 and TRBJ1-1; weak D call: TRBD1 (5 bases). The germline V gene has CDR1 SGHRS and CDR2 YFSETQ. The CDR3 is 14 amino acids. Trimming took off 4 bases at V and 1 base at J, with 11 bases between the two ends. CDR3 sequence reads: CASSGGLQNTEAFF. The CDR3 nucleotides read TGCGCCAGCAGCGGGGGACTGCAGAACACTGAAGCTTTCTTT.

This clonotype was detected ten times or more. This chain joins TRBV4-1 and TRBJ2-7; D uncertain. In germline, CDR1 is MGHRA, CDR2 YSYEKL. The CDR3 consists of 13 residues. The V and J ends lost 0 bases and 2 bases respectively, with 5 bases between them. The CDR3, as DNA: TGCGCCAGCAGCCAAGAGACGGCCTACGAGCAGTACTTC. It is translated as CASSQETAYEQYF.

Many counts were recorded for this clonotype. The CDR3 region is CASSQERTGSGYTF. The CDR3 DNA reads TGCGCCAGCAGCCAAGAAAGGACAGGGTCTGGCTACACCTTC. V is TRBV4-1 and J is TRBJ1-2, with 8 bases matching TRBD1. The CDR3 is made up of 14 amino acids. With 0 bases clipped from V and 7 bases from J, the junction kept 4 bases outside the gene matches. The germline gives CDR1 MGHRA, CDR2 YSYEKL.

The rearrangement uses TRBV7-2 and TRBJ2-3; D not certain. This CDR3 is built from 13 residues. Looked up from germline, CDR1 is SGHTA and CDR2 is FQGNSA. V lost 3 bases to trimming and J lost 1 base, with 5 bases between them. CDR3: CASSFGGTDTQYF. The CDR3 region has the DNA TGTGCCAGCAGCTTTGGAGGCACAGATACGCAGTATTTT.

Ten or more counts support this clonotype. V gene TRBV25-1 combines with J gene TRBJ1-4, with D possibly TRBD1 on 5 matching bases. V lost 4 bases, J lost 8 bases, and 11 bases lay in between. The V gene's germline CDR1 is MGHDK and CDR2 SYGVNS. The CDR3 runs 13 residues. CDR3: CASSATGLEKLFF. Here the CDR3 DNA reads TGTGCCAGCAGTGCCACAGGTCTCGAAAAACTGTTTTTT.

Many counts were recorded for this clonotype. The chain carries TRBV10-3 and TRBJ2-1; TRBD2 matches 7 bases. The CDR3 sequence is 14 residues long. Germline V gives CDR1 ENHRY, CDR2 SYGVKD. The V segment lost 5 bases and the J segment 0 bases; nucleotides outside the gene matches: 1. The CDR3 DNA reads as TGTGCCATCAGTAGGACTAGCTCCTACAATGAGCAGTTCTTC. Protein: CAISRTSSYNEQFF.

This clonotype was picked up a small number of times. CDR3 DNA: TGTGCCAGCTCACCATCGGCCAGTACTGGAAACACCATATATTTT. This sequence encodes CASSPSASTGNTIYF. J is TRBJ1-3 and V is TRBV18; unclear D gene. The V and J ends lost 2 bases and 2 bases respectively, with 10 bases between them. Per germline, CDR1 KGHSH and CDR2 LQKENI. CDR3 length: 15 amino acids.

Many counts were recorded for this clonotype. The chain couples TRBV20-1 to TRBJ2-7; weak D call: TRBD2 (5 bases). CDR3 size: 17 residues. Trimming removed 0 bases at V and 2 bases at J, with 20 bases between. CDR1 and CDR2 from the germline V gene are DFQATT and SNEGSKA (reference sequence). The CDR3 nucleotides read TGCAGTGCTAGAGATGAGGACGGAGTGGGAGCCGCCTACGAGCAGTACTTC. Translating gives CSARDEDGVGAAYEQYF.

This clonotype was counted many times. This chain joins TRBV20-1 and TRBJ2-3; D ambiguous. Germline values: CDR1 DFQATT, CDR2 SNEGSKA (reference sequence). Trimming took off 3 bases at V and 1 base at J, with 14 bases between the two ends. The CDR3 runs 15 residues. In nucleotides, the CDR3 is TGCAGTGCTAGGGACCCAGTGGCGGGCACAGATACGCAGTATTTT. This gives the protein CSARDPVAGTDTQYF.

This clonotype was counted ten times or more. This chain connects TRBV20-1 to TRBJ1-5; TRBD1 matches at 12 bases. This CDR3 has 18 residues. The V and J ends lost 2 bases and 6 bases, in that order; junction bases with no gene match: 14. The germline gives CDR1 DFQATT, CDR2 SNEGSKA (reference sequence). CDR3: CSARTGTGGAGAPQPQHF. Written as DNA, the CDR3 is TGCAGTGCTAGAACCGGGACAGGGGGCGCCGGGGCCCCTCAGCCCCAGCATTTT.

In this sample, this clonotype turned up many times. CDR3 loop: CASSFSSQGENTEAFF. DNA of the CDR3: TGTGCCAGCAGTTTTTCGTCCCAGGGGGAAAACACTGAAGCTTTCTTT. The gene calls are TRBV28 and TRBJ1-1; 7 nucleotides line up with TRBD1. CDR1 is MDHEN, CDR2 SYDVKM, per germline. Losses at the gene ends were 3 bases for V and 2 bases for J; bases not matched to a gene: 9. The CDR3 length is 16 residues.

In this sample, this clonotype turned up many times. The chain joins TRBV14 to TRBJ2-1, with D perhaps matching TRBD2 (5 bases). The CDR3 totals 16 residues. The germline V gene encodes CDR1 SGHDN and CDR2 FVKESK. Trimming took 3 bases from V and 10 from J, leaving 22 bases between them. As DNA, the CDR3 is TGTGCCAGCAGCCACGGACGGACTTCACCCCTTGAGGAGCAGTTCTTC. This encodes CASSHGRTSPLEEQFF.

The CDR3 loop reads CSAIPGSSYEQYF. CDR3 in DNA: TGCAGTGCTATACCTGGGAGCTCCTACGAGCAGTACTTC. This chain joins TRBV20-1 and TRBJ2-7, with D possibly matching TRBD2 (5 bases). Per the germline V gene, CDR1 is DFQATT and CDR2 is SNEGSKA (reference sequence). Trimming cost V 4 bases and J 0 bases, with 10 bases left between them. This CDR3 region has 13 residues.

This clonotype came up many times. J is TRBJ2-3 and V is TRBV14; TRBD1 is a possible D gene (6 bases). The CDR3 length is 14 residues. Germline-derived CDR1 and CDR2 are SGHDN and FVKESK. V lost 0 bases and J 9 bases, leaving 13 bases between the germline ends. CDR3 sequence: CASSQDGQGTTQYF. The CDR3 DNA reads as TGTGCCAGCAGCCAAGATGGCCAGGGGACCACGCAGTATTTT.

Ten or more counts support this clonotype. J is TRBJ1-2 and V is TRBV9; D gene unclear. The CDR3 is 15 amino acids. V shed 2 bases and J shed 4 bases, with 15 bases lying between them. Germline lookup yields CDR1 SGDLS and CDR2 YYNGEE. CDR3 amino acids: CASSVAAEQLYGYTF. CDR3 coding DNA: TGTGCCAGCAGCGTCGCGGCTGAACAACTCTATGGCTACACCTTC.

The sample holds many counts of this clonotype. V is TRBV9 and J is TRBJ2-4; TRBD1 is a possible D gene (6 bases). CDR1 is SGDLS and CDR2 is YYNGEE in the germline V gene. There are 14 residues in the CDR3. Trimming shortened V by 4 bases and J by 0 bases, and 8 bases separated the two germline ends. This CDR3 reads CASSQGIAKNIQYF. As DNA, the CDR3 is TGTGCCAGCAGCCAGGGGATAGCCAAAAACATTCAGTACTTC.

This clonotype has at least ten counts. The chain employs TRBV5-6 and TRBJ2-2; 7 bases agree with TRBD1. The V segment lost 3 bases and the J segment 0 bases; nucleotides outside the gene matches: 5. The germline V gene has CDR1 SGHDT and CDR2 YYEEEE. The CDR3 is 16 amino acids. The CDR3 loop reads CASSSTGQANTGELFF. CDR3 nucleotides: TGTGCCAGCAGCTCGACCGGACAGGCGAACACCGGGGAGCTGTTTTTT.

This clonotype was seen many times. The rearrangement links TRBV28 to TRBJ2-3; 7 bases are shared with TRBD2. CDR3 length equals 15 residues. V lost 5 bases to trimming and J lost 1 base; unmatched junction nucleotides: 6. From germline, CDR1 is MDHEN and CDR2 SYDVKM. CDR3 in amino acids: CASSAQRGRTDTQYF. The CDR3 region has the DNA TGTGCCAGCAGTGCCCAGCGGGGACGCACAGATACGCAGTATTTT.

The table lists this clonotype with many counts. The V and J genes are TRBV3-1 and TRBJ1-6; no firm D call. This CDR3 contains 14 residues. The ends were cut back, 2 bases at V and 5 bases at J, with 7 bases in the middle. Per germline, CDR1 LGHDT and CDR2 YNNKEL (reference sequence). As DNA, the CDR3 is TGTGCCAGCAGCCAACTGGGCGATAATTCACCCCTCCACTTT. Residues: CASSQLGDNSPLHF.

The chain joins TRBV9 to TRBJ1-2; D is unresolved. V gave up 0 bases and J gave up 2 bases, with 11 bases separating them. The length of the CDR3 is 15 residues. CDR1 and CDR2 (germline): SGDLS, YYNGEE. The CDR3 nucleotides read TGTGCCAGCAGCGTAGGGATACAGACCAACTATGGCTACACCTTC. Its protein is CASSVGIQTNYGYTF.

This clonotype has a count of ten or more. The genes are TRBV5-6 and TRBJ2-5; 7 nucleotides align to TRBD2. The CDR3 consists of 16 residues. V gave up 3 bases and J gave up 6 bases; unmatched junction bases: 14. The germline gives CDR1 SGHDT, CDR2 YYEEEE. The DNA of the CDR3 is TGTGCCAGCAGCTCAAACGGGCGGAGGGGAGGGAAGACCCAGTACTTC. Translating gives CASSSNGRRGGKTQYF.

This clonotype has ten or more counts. CDR3 in amino acids: CASSPPFTGELFF. The DNA for the CDR3 is TGTGCCAGCAGTCCCCCGTTCACCGGGGAGCTGTTTTTT. The genes are TRBV28 and TRBJ2-2; D not certain. Deletions cut 5 bases from V and 4 bases from J, with 8 bases between. The CDR3 runs to 13 residues. Germline CDR1 and CDR2: MDHEN and SYDVKM.

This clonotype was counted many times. The CDR3 nucleotides read TGCGCCAGCAGCCCGCTTTTGGGCAATCAGCCCCAGCATTTT. This gives the protein CASSPLLGNQPQHF. The rearrangement uses TRBV4-1 and TRBJ1-5; D gene ambiguous. V gave up 4 bases and J gave up 2 bases, with 9 bases separating them. The CDR3 contains 14 residues. Germline V gene sequence: CDR1 MGHRA, CDR2 YSYEKL.

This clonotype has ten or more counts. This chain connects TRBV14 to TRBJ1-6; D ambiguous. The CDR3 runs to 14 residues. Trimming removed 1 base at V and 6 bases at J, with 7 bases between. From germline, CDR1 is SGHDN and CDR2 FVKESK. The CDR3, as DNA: TGTGCCAGCAGCCAAGTTGGGATTAATTCACCCCTCCACTTT. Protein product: CASSQVGINSPLHF.

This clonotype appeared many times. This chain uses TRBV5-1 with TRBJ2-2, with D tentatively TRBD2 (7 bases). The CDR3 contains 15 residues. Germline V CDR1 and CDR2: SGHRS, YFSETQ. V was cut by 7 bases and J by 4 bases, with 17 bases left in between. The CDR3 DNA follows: TGCGCCAGCTCCCGGCAGGGAGGGGGCACCGGGGAGCTGTTTTTT. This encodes CASSRQGGGTGELFF.

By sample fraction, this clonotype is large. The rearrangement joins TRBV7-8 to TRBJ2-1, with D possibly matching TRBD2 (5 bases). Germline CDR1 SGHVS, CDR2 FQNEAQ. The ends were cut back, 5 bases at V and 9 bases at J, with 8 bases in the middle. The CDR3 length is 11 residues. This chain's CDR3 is CASSPGVEQFF. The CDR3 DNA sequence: TGTGCCAGCAGCCCCGGGGTTGAGCAGTTCTTC. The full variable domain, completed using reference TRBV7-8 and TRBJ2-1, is GAGVSQSPRYKVAKRGQDVALRCDPISGHVSLFWYQQALGQGPEFLTYFQNEAQLDKSGLPSDRFFAERPEGSVSTLKIQRTQQEDSAVYLCASSPGVEQFFGPGTRLTVL.

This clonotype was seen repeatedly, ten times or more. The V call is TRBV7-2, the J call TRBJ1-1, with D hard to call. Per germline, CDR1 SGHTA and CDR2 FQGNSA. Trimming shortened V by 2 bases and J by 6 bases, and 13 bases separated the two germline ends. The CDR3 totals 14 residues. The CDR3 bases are TGTGCCAGCAGCTTAACACCGGTAGGGTCTGAAGCTTTCTTT. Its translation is CASSLTPVGSEAFF.

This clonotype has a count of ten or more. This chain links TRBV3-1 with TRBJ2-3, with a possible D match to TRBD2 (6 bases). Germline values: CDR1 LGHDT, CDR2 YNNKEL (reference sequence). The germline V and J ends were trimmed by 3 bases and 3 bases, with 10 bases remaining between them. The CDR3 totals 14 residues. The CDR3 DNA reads TGTGCCAGCAGCCATCAACGGGGGACAGATACGCAGTATTTT. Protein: CASSHQRGTDTQYF.